These 8 T cell receptor beta chains originate from one sample sequenced in a study of T cells in Graves' hyperthyroidism and ophthalmopathy. Amplification yielded TCR beta CDR3 regions, with RNA transcripts as the source. The HTBI primer set was used in a first-round RT-PCR of the TCR CDR3. TCRdb reprocessed the multiplex PCR reads via MiXCR and lists one record per CDR3 protein. This table holds hundreds of thousands of distinct CDR3 sequences, approximately 42% found once. The sample consisted of peripheral blood or thyroid tissue (not recorded which). Receptors originate from an adult man with Graves' disease, either hyperthyroidism or ophthalmopathy (not recorded which).

A remark on this clonotype: Compared with germline, one end of the junction differs, possibly owing to a read error. V usage is TRBV7-3 and J usage is TRBJ1-1; no reliable D call. The germline CDR1 and CDR2 sequences are SGHTA and FQGTGA. CDR3 length equals 14 residues. The CDR3 loop reads CASSQSIVNTEAFF. As DNA, the CDR3 is TGCGCCAGCAGCCAAAGCATAGTGAACACTGAAGCTTTCTTT. Together with reference TRBV7-3 and TRBJ1-1, the CDR3 gives the full variable domain: GAGVSQTPSNKVTEKGKYVELRCDPISGHTALYWYRQSLGQGPEFLIYFQGTGAADDSGLPNDRFFAVRPEGSVSTLKIQRTERGDSAVYLCASSQSIVNTEAFFGQGTRLTVV.

V gene TRBV10-2 combines with J gene TRBJ2-7, with TRBD1 matching over 7 bases. The CDR3 consists of 12 residues. Germline V gene data show CDR1 as WSHSY and CDR2 as SAAADI. With V trimmed by 8 bases and J by 3 bases, 4 bases remained unmatched. CDR3 sequence reads: CASAQGDYEQYF. The CDR3 DNA reads TGCGCCAGCGCCCAGGGGGACTACGAGCAGTACTTC.

This clonotype was picked up many times. V gene TRBV14 combines with J gene TRBJ1-1; no clear D gene. The CDR3 loop spans 13 amino acids. Trimming pared 4 bases from V and 0 bases from J, leaving 6 bases between. CDR1 is SGHDN, CDR2 FVKESK, per germline. The CDR3 region is CASSLHLNTEAFF. The CDR3 coding sequence is TGTGCCAGCAGCCTACACCTGAACACTGAAGCTTTCTTT. Based on the CDR3 plus reference TRBV14 and TRBJ1-1, the full variable domain is EAGVTQFPSHSVIEKGQTVTLRCDPISGHDNLYWYRRVMGKEIKFLLHFVKESKQDESGMPNNRFLAERTGGTYSTLKVQPAELEDSGVYFCASSLHLNTEAFFGQGTRLTVV.

This clonotype was recorded many times. The chain combines TRBV2 with TRBJ1-5; D perhaps matches TRBD1 (6 bases). CDR3 length: 15 residues. V shed 2 bases and J shed 3 bases, with 11 bases lying between them. Looked up from germline, CDR1 is SNHLY and CDR2 is FYNNEI. For the CDR3, the DNA is TGTGCCAGCAGTGAAATGGGGGGCGTCAATCAGCCCCAGCATTTT. Amino acid sequence: CASSEMGGVNQPQHF.

This clonotype was detected ten times or more. The chain has TRBV7-9 and TRBJ1-6; D perhaps matches TRBD1 (6 bases). The CDR3 has 14 residues. V was pared by 4 bases and J by 11 bases, with 15 bases between. CDR1 is SEHNR and CDR2 is FQNEAQ in the germline V gene (reference sequence). For the CDR3, the DNA is TGTGCCAGCAGCTCCGGGGGCGGGGAGGCACCCCTCCACTTT. Translation: CASSSGGGEAPLHF.

The chain uses TRBV19 and TRBJ2-2; TRBD1 matches at 10 bases. Germline V gene data show CDR1 as LNHDA and CDR2 as SQIVND (reference sequence). Trimming took 9 bases from V and 0 from J; bases not matched to a gene: 7. This CDR3 has 16 amino acids. Here the CDR3 DNA reads TGTGCCAGCGTTGGACAGGGGGAATCGAACACCGGGGAGCTGTTTTTT. Its protein is CASVGQGESNTGELFF.

Many counts were recorded for this clonotype. The CDR3 coding sequence is TGTGCCAGCAGCATGGGGACAGCTGGAAACACCATATATTTT. The encoded protein is CASSMGTAGNTIYF. The chain employs TRBV7-3 and TRBJ1-3; 7 bases align to TRBD1. V lost 5 bases and J lost 2; bases outside the gene matches: 3. The CDR3 totals 14 residues. CDR1 SGHTA and CDR2 FQGTGA come from the germline V gene.

The chain uses TRBV20-1 and TRBJ1-4; D is perhaps TRBD1 (6 bases). The CDR3 covers 12 residues. Trimming took 1 base from V and 11 from J, leaving 11 bases between them. Germline V gene data show CDR1 as DFQATT and CDR2 as SNEGSKA (reference sequence). The CDR3 nucleotides read TGCAGTGCTAGAGGTCAGGGGTACAAACTGTTTTTT. Translated: CSARGQGYKLFF.